The clone carrying this T cell receptor (beta chain) appeared a single time. Recruitment covered about 25 US areas and drew participants whose ages spanned roughly 18 to 100 years. Researchers sorted participants into cohorts using their self-reported clinical history. This sample was included in a study of blood T cell repertoires in COVID-19. Study overall: Acute and convalescent COVID-19 specimens originated in the United States, Italy and Spain.

As processed by the authors: From reference gene primer amplification, estimates of nucleated cell counts were derived. The repertoire was sequenced with immunoSEQ multiplex PCR; TCRdb's copy has only in-frame clones and lacks some. D and trimming were read from the DNA, whereas the V and J calls and clone size are those reported in that table. The table includes hundreds of thousands of clones, around 87% detected once. Per the germline V gene, CDR1 is LGHNA and CDR2 is YNFKEQ. The CDR3 has 14 amino acids. The V and J ends lost 3 bases and 0 bases respectively, with 8 bases between them. The chain recombines TRBV4-2 with TRBJ1-1, with D hard to call. The TCR was taken from a man aged 25 to 40 who had been exposed to COVID-19. Sequencing was performed on PBMCs or T cells enriched from blood (not recorded which). The CDR3: CASSQAQLNTEAFF. In nucleotides, the CDR3 is TGTGCCAGCAGCCAGGCCCAACTGAACACTGAAGCTTTCTTT.